These T cell receptor beta chains were read from a single sample in a study of shared clonotypes between healthy human individuals. Here immunoSEQ multiplex PCR was the method, and the copy in TCRdb shows in-frame clones only, minus some. The top ten hold approximately 0.44% of the sample, which has 1.5 million to 1.9 million clones, 95% to 99% seen once. Material for sequencing was naive CD4+ T cells sorted from blood. The receptors here all came from a young man in good health. Both conserved end residues are part of each CDR3. Each record gives: V gene, D gene, J gene, clone size, CDR3 protein, CDR3 DNA. D genes are given only for firm matches. The size of a clone is reported for some rows only, either as once, few or many, or as a class for expanded clones.

V gene: TRBV27; D gene: .; J gene: TRBJ2-5; clone size: .; CDR3 protein: CASSFTGLETQYF; CDR3 DNA: TGTGCCAGCAGTTTTACAGGTCTCGAGACCCAGTACTTC
V gene: TRBV10-1; D gene: .; J gene: TRBJ1-1; clone size: .; CDR3 protein: CASSATGTRTEAFF; CDR3 DNA: TGCGCCAGCAGTGCCACAGGGACGAGGACTGAAGCTTTCTTT
V gene: TRBV29-1; D gene: .; J gene: TRBJ2-1; clone size: .; CDR3 protein: CSGARNEQFF; CDR3 DNA: TGCAGCGGGGCGAGAAATGAGCAGTTCTTC
V gene: TRBV5-5; D gene: TRBD1; J gene: TRBJ1-3; clone size: .; CDR3 protein: CASSLARGDSSGNTIYF; CDR3 DNA: TGTGCCAGCAGCTTGGCACGCGGGGACAGCTCTGGAAACACCATATATTTT
V gene: TRBV7-6; D gene: .; J gene: TRBJ2-1; clone size: .; CDR3 protein: CASSSGASSYNEQFF; CDR3 DNA: TGTGCCAGCAGCTCAGGGGCGAGCTCCTACAATGAGCAGTTCTTC
V gene: TRBV19; D gene: TRBD2; J gene: TRBJ2-1; clone size: .; CDR3 protein: CASRREAFYNEQFF; CDR3 DNA: TGTGCCAGTAGGCGGGAGGCCTTCTACAATGAGCAGTTCTTC
V gene: TRBV2; D gene: .; J gene: TRBJ2-7; clone size: .; CDR3 protein: CASELTPYEQYF; CDR3 DNA: TGTGCCAGCGAGCTAACCCCCTACGAGCAGTACTTC
V gene: TRBV19; D gene: TRBD2; J gene: TRBJ2-2; clone size: .; CDR3 protein: CASRGLAGARTGELFF; CDR3 DNA: TGTGCCAGCCGCGGACTAGCGGGAGCACGCACCGGGGAGCTGTTTTTT
V gene: TRBV7-2; D gene: .; J gene: TRBJ2-7; clone size: .; CDR3 protein: CASSPIRVDEQYF; CDR3 DNA: TGTGCCAGCAGCCCCATACGGGTGGACGAGCAGTACTTC
V gene: TRBV27; D gene: TRBD1; J gene: TRBJ2-5; clone size: .; CDR3 protein: CASSLWDRGSETQYF; CDR3 DNA: TGTGCCAGCAGCCTATGGGACAGGGGGTCGGAGACCCAGTACTTC
V gene: TRBV4-1; D gene: TRBD2; J gene: TRBJ2-7; clone size: .; CDR3 protein: CASSRFSSGGLHEQYF; CDR3 DNA: TGCGCCAGCAGCCGCTTCTCTAGCGGGGGACTCCACGAGCAGTACTTC
V gene: TRBV19; D gene: .; J gene: TRBJ2-1; clone size: .; CDR3 protein: CASSRTSYNEQFF; CDR3 DNA: TGTGCCAGTAGCCGGACTTCTTACAATGAGCAGTTCTTC
V gene: TRBV28; D gene: .; J gene: TRBJ2-7; clone size: .; CDR3 protein: CASSLQGPYEQYF; CDR3 DNA: TGTGCCAGCAGTTTACAGGGGCCCTACGAGCAGTACTTC
V gene: TRBV29-1; D gene: .; J gene: TRBJ2-1; clone size: .; CDR3 protein: CSVEDNEQFF; CDR3 DNA: TGCAGCGTTGAAGACAATGAGCAGTTCTTC
V gene: TRBV5-1; D gene: .; J gene: TRBJ2-2; clone size: .; CDR3 protein: CASSKGNTGELFF; CDR3 DNA: TGCGCCAGCAGCAAGGGCAACACCGGGGAGCTGTTTTTT
V gene: TRBV5-4; D gene: TRBD1; J gene: TRBJ2-7; clone size: .; CDR3 protein: CASSSRDSSLYEQYF; CDR3 DNA: TGTGCCAGCAGCTCCCGGGACAGTTCCCTTTACGAGCAGTACTTC
V gene: TRBV4-1; D gene: .; J gene: TRBJ1-2; clone size: once; CDR3 protein: CASSQGGGGIQGYTF; CDR3 DNA: TGCGCCAGCAGCCAAGGTGGAGGCGGGATACAAGGCTACACCTTC
V gene: TRBV25-1; D gene: .; J gene: TRBJ2-2; clone size: .; CDR3 protein: CASSFRAELFF; CDR3 DNA: TGTGCCAGCAGTTTCCGGGCCGAGCTGTTTTTT
V gene: TRBV18; D gene: TRBD2; J gene: TRBJ2-1; clone size: .; CDR3 protein: CASSTKAGVISEQFF; CDR3 DNA: TGTGCCAGCTCAACGAAAGCGGGAGTTATCTCTGAGCAGTTCTTC
V gene: TRBV7-2; D gene: .; J gene: TRBJ2-3; clone size: .; CDR3 protein: CASSIYYTDTQYF; CDR3 DNA: TGTGCCAGCAGCATCTACTACACAGATACGCAGTATTTT
V gene: TRBV28; D gene: .; J gene: TRBJ2-1; clone size: .; CDR3 protein: CASSLLDGEQFF; CDR3 DNA: TGTGCCAGCAGTTTACTGGACGGTGAGCAGTTCTTC
V gene: TRBV18; D gene: .; J gene: TRBJ2-7; clone size: .; CDR3 protein: CASSPKGGYSYEQYF; CDR3 DNA: TGTGCCAGCTCACCAAAGGGGGGGTACTCCTACGAGCAGTACTTC
V gene: TRBV5-4; D gene: TRBD2; J gene: TRBJ2-3; clone size: .; CDR3 protein: CASSYRTSGTTDTQYF; CDR3 DNA: TGTGCCAGCAGCTACCGGACTAGCGGGACGACAGATACGCAGTATTTT
V gene: TRBV11-2; D gene: TRBD1; J gene: TRBJ1-2; clone size: .; CDR3 protein: CASSLTQDRVSFYGYTF; CDR3 DNA: TGTGCCAGCAGCTTAACACAGGACAGGGTATCTTTCTATGGCTACACCTTC
V gene: TRBV28; D gene: .; J gene: TRBJ1-1; clone size: .; CDR3 protein: CASSSDTEAFF; CDR3 DNA: TGTGCCAGTTCTTCGGACACTGAAGCTTTCTTT
V gene: TRBV30; D gene: .; J gene: TRBJ2-1; clone size: .; CDR3 protein: CAWSDSGRARYEQFF; CDR3 DNA: TGTGCCTGGAGTGATTCGGGAAGGGCTAGGTATGAGCAGTTCTTC
V gene: TRBV11-3; D gene: .; J gene: TRBJ2-3; clone size: .; CDR3 protein: CASSLVAMGTQYF; CDR3 DNA: TGTGCCAGCAGCTTAGTCGCGATGGGTACGCAGTATTTT
V gene: TRBV14; D gene: .; J gene: TRBJ2-7; clone size: .; CDR3 protein: CASSGGYEQYF; CDR3 DNA: TGTGCCAGCTCTGGGGGCTACGAGCAGTACTTC
V gene: TRBV30; D gene: .; J gene: TRBJ1-3; clone size: .; CDR3 protein: CAERNVGNTIYF; CDR3 DNA: TGTGCCGAGCGTAATGTTGGAAACACCATATATTTT
V gene: TRBV28; D gene: .; J gene: TRBJ2-7; clone size: .; CDR3 protein: CASSSHGSPTGGPEQYF; CDR3 DNA: TGTGCCAGCAGTTCACATGGGTCCCCGACAGGAGGTCCCGAGCAGTACTTC
V gene: TRBV5-1; D gene: .; J gene: TRBJ1-4; clone size: .; CDR3 protein: CASSLRVGNEKLFF; CDR3 DNA: TGCGCCAGCAGCTTGAGGGTCGGAAATGAAAAACTGTTTTTT
V gene: TRBV9; D gene: TRBD2; J gene: TRBJ2-3; clone size: .; CDR3 protein: CASSVLLAGQDTQYF; CDR3 DNA: TGTGCCAGCAGCGTACTGCTAGCGGGACAAGATACGCAGTATTTT
V gene: TRBV5-1; D gene: .; J gene: TRBJ2-3; clone size: .; CDR3 protein: CASSLGSSDTQYF; CDR3 DNA: TGCGCCAGCAGCCTCGGGAGTTCAGATACGCAGTATTTT
V gene: TRBV28; D gene: .; J gene: TRBJ2-7; clone size: .; CDR3 protein: CASSLQTYEQYF; CDR3 DNA: TGTGCCAGCAGCCTTCAAACCTACGAGCAGTACTTC
V gene: TRBV2; D gene: .; J gene: TRBJ1-5; clone size: .; CDR3 protein: CASSELRFQPQHF; CDR3 DNA: TGTGCCAGCAGTGAGTTGAGGTTTCAGCCCCAGCATTTT
V gene: TRBV10-3; D gene: TRBD1; J gene: TRBJ1-2; clone size: .; CDR3 protein: CAISEGGSGGNYGYTF; CDR3 DNA: TGTGCCATCAGTGAGGGCGGGTCAGGGGGAAACTATGGCTACACCTTC
V gene: TRBV7-9; D gene: TRBD1; J gene: TRBJ2-7; clone size: .; CDR3 protein: CASTDRDEQYF; CDR3 DNA: TGTGCCAGCACGGACAGGGACGAGCAGTACTTC
V gene: TRBV29-1; D gene: .; J gene: TRBJ2-5; clone size: .; CDR3 protein: CSVDLGQETQYF; CDR3 DNA: TGCAGCGTTGATTTGGGGCAAGAGACCCAGTACTTC
V gene: TRBV30; D gene: .; J gene: TRBJ1-2; clone size: .; CDR3 protein: CAWSGTQGWGYTF; CDR3 DNA: TGTGCCTGGAGTGGGACCCAGGGCTGGGGCTACACCTTC
V gene: TRBV7-9; D gene: .; J gene: TRBJ2-2; clone size: .; CDR3 protein: CASSLGDRDTGELFF; CDR3 DNA: TGTGCCAGCAGCTTAGGGGATAGGGACACCGGGGAGCTGTTTTTT
V gene: TRBV5-1; D gene: .; J gene: TRBJ2-5; clone size: .; CDR3 protein: CASSLKYPGPGETQYF; CDR3 DNA: TGCGCCAGCAGCTTGAAGTATCCGGGACCAGGAGAGACCCAGTACTTC
V gene: TRBV9; D gene: TRBD2; J gene: TRBJ2-1; clone size: .; CDR3 protein: CASSVVSGLAGVNEQFF; CDR3 DNA: TGTGCCAGCAGCGTAGTTTCGGGACTAGCGGGGGTCAATGAGCAGTTCTTC
V gene: TRBV9; D gene: .; J gene: TRBJ2-1; clone size: .; CDR3 protein: CASSVGTSKLYNEQFF; CDR3 DNA: TGTGCCAGCAGCGTAGGAACTTCGAAACTATACAATGAGCAGTTCTTC
V gene: TRBV29-1; D gene: .; J gene: TRBJ1-4; clone size: .; CDR3 protein: CSVQYRLTNEKLFF; CDR3 DNA: TGCAGCGTGCAGTATCGGTTAACTAATGAAAAACTGTTTTTT
V gene: TRBV2; D gene: TRBD1; J gene: TRBJ2-3; clone size: .; CDR3 protein: CASSHLRDRDRGPGRITDTQYF; CDR3 DNA: TGTGCCAGCAGCCACCTGAGAGACCGGGACAGGGGACCGGGACGTATCACAGATACGCAGTATTTT
V gene: TRBV5-5; D gene: TRBD1; J gene: TRBJ2-5; clone size: .; CDR3 protein: CASNPQGSQETQYF; CDR3 DNA: TGTGCCAGCAACCCACAGGGGTCCCAAGAGACCCAGTACTTC
V gene: TRBV6-1; D gene: .; J gene: TRBJ1-5; clone size: once; CDR3 protein: CASSEKEGGRRPDQPQHF; CDR3 DNA: TGTGCCAGCAGTGAAAAGGAGGGCGGCCGACGGCCTGATCAGCCCCAGCATTTT
V gene: TRBV7-3; D gene: TRBD2; J gene: TRBJ2-1; clone size: .; CDR3 protein: CASSLTSGIVNEQFF; CDR3 DNA: TGTGCCAGCAGCTTAACTAGCGGGATAGTCAATGAGCAGTTCTTC